This record covers a single TCR beta chain. Every donor had one or more pre-ART and two or more post-ART PBMC samples. The data derive from a study of long-term antiretroviral therapy in people with HIV. On the study more broadly: Collection of the earliest samples took place about a decade ahead of the 2015 immediate-ART recommendation.

The run of the v3.0 immunoSEQ assay was at survey level. Generated by immunoSEQ multiplex PCR, the TCRdb table keeps only in-frame clones and is missing some. The sample lists some 15,000 clones; 70% to 85% were seen once. In germline, CDR1 is SEHNR, CDR2 FQNEAQ (reference sequence). This CDR3 has 16 residues. The trim removed 5 bases at V and 8 bases at J, leaving 15 bases unmatched. This chain connects TRBV7-9 to TRBJ2-1; 7 bases line up with TRBD2. This clonotype originated in a woman aged 35 to 49 with HIV. The sample in question was unsorted PBMCs, obtained 1.8 years before starting antiretroviral therapy. In DNA, the CDR3 is TGTGCCAGCAGCCTCAGATCCACCGGGACTATTGATGAGCAGTTCTTC. It encodes CASSLRSTGTIDEQFF.